This TCR beta chain derives from a study of T cells after posttransplantation cyclophosphamide. Sequencing was performed with immunoSEQ multiplex PCR; in TCRdb, only in-frame clones are kept and a portion is missing. The top ten hold 5% of the sample, which has some 16,000 clones, approximately 81% seen once. Control samples came 1 year after myeloablative marrow transplants with methotrexate plus calcineurin inhibitor. Study findings and constraints: Donor-recipient repertoire similarity was low at 1-2 months, rising over year one. Recipient CMV seropositivity and CMV reactivation strongly tracked TRB clonality. Blood and skin or GI T cell repertoires showed limited TRB overlap.

V lost 3 bases and J lost 9, with 18 bases in between. This CDR3 region has 15 residues. In germline, CDR1 is MDHEN, CDR2 SYDVKM. Regarding this clone: As yet, its antigen is unknown.

The material was PBMCs, obtained 350 to 400 days after allogeneic stem cell transplant with calcineurin inhibitor and methotrexate. The source of this sequence is a young adult male patient who received an allogeneic stem cell transplant from a related donor, was CMV-positive, and had no GVHD. The graft donor may account for some of the T cells. The chain has TRBV28 and TRBJ2-1; D is possibly TRBD2 (5 bases). Here the CDR3 reads CASSLDGKGSSEQFF. CDR3 nucleotides: TGTGCCAGCAGTTTGGACGGGAAAGGTTCGAGTGAGCAGTTCTTC. Looking up the rest from reference TRBV28 and TRBJ2-1 gives the full variable domain: DVKVTQSSRYLVKRTGEKVFLECVQDMDHENMFWYRQDPGLGLRLIYFSYDVKMKEKGDIPEGYSVSREKKERFSLILESASTNQTSMYLCASSLDGKGSSEQFFGPGTRLTVL.